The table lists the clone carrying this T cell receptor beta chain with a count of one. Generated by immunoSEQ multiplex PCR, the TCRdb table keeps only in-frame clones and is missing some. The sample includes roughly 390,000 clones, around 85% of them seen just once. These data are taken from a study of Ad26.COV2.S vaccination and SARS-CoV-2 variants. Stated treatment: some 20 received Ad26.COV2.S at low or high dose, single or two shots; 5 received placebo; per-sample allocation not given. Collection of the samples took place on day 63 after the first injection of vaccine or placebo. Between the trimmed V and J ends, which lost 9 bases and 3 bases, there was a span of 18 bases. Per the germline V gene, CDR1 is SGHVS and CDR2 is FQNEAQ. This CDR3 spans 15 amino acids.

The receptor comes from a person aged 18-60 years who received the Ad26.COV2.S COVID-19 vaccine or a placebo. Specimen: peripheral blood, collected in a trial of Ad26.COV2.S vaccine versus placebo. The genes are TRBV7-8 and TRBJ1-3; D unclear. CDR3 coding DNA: TGTGCCAGTAGCCCCCTTGGGTGGAGTGGAAACACCATATATTTT. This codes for CASSPLGWSGNTIYF.